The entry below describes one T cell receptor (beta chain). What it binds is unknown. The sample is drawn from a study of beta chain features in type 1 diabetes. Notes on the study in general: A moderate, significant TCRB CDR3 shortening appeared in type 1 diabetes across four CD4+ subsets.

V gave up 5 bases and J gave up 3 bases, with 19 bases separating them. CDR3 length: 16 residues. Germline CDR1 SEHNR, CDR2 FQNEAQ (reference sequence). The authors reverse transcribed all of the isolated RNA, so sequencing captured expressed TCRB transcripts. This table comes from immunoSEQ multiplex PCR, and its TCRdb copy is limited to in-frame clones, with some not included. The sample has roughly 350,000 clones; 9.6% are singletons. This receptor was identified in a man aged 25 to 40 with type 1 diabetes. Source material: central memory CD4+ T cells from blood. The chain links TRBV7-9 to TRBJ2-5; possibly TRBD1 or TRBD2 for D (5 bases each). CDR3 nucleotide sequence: TGTGCCAGCAGCCCGGAGAGGGGAGAAGTAGAAGAGACCCAGTACTTC. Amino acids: CASSPERGEVEETQYF.